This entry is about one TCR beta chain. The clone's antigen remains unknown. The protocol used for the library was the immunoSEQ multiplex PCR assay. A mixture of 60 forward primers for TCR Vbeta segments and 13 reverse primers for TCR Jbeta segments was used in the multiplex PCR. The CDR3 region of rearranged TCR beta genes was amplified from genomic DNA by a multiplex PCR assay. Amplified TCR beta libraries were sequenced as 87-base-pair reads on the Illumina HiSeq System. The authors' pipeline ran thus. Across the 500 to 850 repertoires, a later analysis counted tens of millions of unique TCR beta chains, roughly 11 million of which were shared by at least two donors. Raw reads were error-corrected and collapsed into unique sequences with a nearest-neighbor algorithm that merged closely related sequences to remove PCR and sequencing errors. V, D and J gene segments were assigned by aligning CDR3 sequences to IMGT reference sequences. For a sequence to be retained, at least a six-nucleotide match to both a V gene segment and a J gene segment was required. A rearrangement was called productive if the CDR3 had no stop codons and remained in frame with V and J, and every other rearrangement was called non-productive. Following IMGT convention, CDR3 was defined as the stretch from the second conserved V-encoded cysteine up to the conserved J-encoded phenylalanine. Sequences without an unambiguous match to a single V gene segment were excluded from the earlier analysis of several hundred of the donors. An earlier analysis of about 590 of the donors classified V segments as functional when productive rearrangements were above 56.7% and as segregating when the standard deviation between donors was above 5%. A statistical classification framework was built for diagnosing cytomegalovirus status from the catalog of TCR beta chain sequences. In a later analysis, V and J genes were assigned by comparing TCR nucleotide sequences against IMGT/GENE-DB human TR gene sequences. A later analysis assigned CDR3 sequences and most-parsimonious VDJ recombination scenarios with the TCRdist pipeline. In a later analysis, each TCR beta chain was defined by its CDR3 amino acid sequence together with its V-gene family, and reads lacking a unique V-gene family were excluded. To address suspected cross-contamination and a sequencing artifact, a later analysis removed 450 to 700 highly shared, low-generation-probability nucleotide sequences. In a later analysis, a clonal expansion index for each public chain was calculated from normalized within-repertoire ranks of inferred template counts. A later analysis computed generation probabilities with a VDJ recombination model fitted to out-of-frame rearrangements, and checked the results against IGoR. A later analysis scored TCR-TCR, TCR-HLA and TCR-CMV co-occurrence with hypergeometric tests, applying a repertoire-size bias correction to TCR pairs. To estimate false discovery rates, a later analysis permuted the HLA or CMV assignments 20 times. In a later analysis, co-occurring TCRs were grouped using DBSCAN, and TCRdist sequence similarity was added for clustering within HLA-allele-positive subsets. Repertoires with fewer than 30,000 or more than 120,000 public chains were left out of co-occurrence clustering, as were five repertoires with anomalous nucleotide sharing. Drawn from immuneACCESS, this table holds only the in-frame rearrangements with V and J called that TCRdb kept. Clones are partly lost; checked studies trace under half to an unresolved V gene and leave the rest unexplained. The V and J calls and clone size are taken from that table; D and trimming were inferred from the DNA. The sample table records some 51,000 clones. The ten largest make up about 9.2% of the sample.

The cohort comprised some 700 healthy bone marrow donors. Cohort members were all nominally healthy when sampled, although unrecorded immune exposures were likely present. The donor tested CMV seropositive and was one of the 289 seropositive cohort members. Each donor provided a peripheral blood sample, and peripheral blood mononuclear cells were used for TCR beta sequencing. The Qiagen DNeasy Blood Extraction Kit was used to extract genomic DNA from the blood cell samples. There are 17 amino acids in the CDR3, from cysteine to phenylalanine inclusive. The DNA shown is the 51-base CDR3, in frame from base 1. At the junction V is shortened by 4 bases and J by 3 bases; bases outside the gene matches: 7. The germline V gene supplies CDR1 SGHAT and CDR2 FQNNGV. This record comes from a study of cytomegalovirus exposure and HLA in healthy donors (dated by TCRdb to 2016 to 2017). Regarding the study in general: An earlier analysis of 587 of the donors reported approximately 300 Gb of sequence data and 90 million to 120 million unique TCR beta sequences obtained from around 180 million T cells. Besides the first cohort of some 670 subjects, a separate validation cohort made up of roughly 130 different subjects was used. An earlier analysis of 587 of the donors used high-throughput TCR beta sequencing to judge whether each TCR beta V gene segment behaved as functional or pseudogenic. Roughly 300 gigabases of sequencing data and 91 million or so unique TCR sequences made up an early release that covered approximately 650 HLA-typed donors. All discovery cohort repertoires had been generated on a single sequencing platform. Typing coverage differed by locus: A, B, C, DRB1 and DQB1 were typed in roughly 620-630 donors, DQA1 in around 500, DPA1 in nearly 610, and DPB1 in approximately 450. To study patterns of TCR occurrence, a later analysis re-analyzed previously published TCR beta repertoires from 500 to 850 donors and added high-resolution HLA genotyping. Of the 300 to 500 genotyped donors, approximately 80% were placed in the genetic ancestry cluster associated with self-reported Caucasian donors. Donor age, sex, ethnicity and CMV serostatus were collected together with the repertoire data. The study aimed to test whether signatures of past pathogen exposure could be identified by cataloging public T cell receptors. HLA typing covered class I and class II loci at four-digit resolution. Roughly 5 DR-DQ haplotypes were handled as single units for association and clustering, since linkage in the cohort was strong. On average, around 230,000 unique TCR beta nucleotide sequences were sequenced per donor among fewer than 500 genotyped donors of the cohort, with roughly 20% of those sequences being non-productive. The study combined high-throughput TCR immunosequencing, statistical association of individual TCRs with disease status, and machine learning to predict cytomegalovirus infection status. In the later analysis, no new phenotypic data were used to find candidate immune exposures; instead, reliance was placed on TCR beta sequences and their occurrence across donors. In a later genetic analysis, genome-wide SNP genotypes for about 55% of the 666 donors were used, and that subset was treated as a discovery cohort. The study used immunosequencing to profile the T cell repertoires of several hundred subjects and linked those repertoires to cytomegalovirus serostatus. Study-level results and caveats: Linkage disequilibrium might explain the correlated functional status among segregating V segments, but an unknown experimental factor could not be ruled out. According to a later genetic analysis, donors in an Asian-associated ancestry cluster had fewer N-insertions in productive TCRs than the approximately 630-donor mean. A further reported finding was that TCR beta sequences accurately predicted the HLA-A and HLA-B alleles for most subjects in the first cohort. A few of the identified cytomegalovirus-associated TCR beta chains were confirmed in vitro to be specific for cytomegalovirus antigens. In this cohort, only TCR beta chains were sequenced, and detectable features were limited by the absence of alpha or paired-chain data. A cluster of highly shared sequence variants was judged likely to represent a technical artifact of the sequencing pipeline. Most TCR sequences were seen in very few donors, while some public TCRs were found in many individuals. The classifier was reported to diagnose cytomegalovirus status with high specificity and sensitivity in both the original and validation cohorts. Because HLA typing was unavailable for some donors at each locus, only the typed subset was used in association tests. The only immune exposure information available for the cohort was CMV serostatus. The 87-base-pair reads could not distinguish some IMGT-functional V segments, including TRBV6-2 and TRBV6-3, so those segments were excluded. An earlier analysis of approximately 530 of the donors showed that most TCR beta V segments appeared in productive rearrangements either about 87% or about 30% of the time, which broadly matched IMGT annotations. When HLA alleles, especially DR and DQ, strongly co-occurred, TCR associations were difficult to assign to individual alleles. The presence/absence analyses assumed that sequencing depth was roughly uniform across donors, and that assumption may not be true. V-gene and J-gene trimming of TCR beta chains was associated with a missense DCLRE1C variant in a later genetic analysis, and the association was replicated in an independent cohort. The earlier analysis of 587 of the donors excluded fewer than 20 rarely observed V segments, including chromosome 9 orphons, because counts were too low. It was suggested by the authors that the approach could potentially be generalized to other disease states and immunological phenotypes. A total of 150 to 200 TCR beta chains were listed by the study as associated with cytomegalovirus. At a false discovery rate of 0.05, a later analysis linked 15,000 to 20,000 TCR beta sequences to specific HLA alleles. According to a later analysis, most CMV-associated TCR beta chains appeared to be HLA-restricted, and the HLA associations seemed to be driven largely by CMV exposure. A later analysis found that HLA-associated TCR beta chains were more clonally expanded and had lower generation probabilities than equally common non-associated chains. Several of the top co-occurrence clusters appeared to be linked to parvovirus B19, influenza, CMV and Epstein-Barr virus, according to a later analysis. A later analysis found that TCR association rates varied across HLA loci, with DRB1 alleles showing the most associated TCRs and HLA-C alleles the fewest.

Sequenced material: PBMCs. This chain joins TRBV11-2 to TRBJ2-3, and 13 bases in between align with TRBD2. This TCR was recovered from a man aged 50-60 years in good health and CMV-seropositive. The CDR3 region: CASSSQLAGGGTDTQYF. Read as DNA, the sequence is TGTGCCAGCAGCTCCCAACTAGCGGGGGGGGGAACAGATACGCAGTATTTT.